The clone carrying this T cell receptor (beta chain) was seen more than once but under ten times. The antigen is not known. The entry originates in a study of blood T cells in healthy people across ages. The germline V and J ends were trimmed by 2 bases and 5 bases, with 12 bases remaining between them. Germline CDR1 and CDR2: LNHNV and YYDKDF (reference sequence). The CDR3 is made up of 14 amino acids. Then a second PCR, running roughly 7 to 11 cycles, was carried out with a sample-barcoded 5' primer and a J-beta primer mix. One entry per CDR3 protein, called by TCRdb with MiXCR from the 5' RACE reads. Of more than 650,000 distinct CDR3 sequences in the sample, under 30% are singletons; the top ten hold 3%. Study-wide results and limits: Age showed a roughly linear inverse relationship with TCR beta diversity per million T cells.

The sample was also linked to a second study, of T cells of mothers and their children.

The chain uses TRBV15 and TRBJ1-1, with a weak D call TRBD1 (6 bases). Material for sequencing was blood. This receptor was taken from a boy younger than 18 in good health. CDR3 DNA sequence: TGTGCCACCAGCAGATCGACAGGTACGACTGAAGCTTTCTTT. Translating gives CATSRSTGTTEAFF.